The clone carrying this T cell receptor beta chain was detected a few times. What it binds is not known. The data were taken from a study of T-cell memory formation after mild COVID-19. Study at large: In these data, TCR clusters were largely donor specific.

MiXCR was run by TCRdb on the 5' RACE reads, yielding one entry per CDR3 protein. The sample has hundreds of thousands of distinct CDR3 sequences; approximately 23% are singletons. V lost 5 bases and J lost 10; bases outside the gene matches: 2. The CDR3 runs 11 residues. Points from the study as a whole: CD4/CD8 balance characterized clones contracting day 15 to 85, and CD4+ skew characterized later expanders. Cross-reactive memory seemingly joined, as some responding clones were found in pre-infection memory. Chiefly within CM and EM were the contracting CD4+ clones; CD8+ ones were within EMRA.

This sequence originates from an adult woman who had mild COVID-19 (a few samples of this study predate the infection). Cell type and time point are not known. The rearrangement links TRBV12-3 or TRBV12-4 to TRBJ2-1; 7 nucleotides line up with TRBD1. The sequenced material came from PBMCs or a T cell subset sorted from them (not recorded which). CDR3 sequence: CASSTGEEQFF. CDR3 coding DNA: TGTGCCAGCAGTACAGGGGAGGAGCAGTTCTTC.